This T cell receptor (beta chain) was captured in a study of blood T cells in healthy people across ages. The CDR3 loop spans 15 amino acids. V was clipped by 6 bases and J by 4 bases; unmatched bases: 3. Germline V gene data show CDR1 as MNHNY and CDR2 as SVGAGI (reference sequence). A second PCR of about 7 to 12 cycles used a sample-barcoded 5' primer and a J-beta primer mix. Unique molecular identifiers of 12 random nucleotides labeled each cDNA. TCRdb analysed the 5' RACE reads with MiXCR anew, one entry per CDR3 protein. The table has over 1,500,000 distinct CDR3 sequences, approximately 39% seen once.

The source is a human donor in good health. The sample consisted of blood. The chain uses TRBV6-6 and TRBJ2-3; 14 bases are a match to TRBD2. The CDR3 bases are TGTGCCAGCAGACGGACTAGCGGGGGGCCAGATACGCAGTATTTT. It specifies CASRRTSGGPDTQYF.